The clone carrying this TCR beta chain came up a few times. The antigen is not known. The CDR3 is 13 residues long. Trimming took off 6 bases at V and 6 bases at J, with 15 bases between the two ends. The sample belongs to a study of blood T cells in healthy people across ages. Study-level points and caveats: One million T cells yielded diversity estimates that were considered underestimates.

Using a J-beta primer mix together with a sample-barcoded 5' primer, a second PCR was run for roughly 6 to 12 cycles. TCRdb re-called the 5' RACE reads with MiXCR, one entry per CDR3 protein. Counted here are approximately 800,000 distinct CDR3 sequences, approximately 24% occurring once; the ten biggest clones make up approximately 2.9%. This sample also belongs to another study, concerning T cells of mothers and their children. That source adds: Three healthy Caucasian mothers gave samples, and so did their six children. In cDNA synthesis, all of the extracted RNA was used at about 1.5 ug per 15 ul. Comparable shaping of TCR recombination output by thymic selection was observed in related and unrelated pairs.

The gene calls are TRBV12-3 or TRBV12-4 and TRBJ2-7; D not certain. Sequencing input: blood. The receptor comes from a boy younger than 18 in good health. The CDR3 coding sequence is TGTGCCAGCAGCAGGATCGGGCCGGGCGAGCAGTACTTC. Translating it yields CASSRIGPGEQYF.